The 14 T cell receptor beta chains reported below all come from one sample, sequenced in a study of blood T cell repertoires in COVID-19. Sequencing used immunoSEQ multiplex PCR; TCRdb keeps in-frame clones, though not all of them. Seen here are under 300,000 clones, about 83% observed once, and the top ten hold 9% to 15%. The sequencing input was peripheral blood. These receptors were obtained from an older man with acute or convalescent COVID-19.

This chain links TRBV7-2 with TRBJ2-3, with D perhaps matching TRBD2 (7 bases). V lost 5 bases and J lost 5, with 8 bases in between. Per the germline V gene, CDR1 is SGHTA and CDR2 is FQGNSA. The CDR3 covers 12 residues. CDR3 region: CASSRGGDTQYF. CDR3 nucleotides: TGTGCCAGCAGCAGGGGGGGAGATACGCAGTATTTT. Full variable domain (remainder filled in from reference TRBV7-2 and TRBJ2-3): GAGVSQSPSNKVTEKGKDVELRCDPISGHTALYWYRQSLGQGLEFLIYFQGNSAPDKSGLPSDRFSAERTGGSVSTLTIQRTQQEDSAVYLCASSRGGDTQYFGPGTRLTVL.

The chain links TRBV6-5 to TRBJ2-7, with 9 nucleotides matching TRBD2. CDR3 length equals 12 residues. The junction had 2 bases not matched to a gene; V was cut back by 6 bases and J by 5 bases. Germline V CDR1 and CDR2: MNHEY, SVGAGI. The CDR3 loop is CASSAGGNEQYF. As DNA, the CDR3 is TGTGCCAGCAGCGCGGGGGGGAACGAGCAGTACTTC.

The chain is built from TRBV5-6 and TRBJ1-5; tentatively, D is TRBD1 (5 bases). CDR3 length: 16 residues. Germline CDR1 is SGHDT and CDR2 is YYEEEE. Trimming removed 2 bases at V and 6 bases at J, with 18 bases between. CDR3 sequence reads: CASSLSGGSSFQPQHF. DNA for the CDR3: TGTGCCAGCAGCTTATCCGGGGGGAGCTCCTTTCAGCCCCAGCATTTT.

The V gene is TRBV27, the J gene TRBJ2-2; D ambiguous. The germline CDR1 and CDR2 sequences are MNHEY and SMNVEV (reference sequence). This CDR3 spans 15 amino acids. V lost 2 bases and J lost 1, with 8 bases in between. CDR3 in amino acids: CASSLTEVNTGELFF. CDR3 DNA: TGTGCCAGCAGTTTAACCGAGGTGAACACCGGGGAGCTGTTTTTT.

The CDR3 nucleotides are TGTGCCAGCGCCAGGGATCAGGATCAGCCCCAGCATTTT. Residues: CASARDQDQPQHF. The chain links TRBV6-4 to TRBJ1-5; tentative D call: TRBD1 (5 bases). This CDR3 is 13 amino acids long. CDR1 and CDR2 from the germline V gene are MRHNA and SNTAGT. V was shortened by 8 bases and J by 5 bases, with 13 bases between the two germline ends.

The chain combines TRBV19 with TRBJ1-5; D uncertain. In germline, CDR1 is LNHDA, CDR2 SQIVND (reference sequence). Trimming stripped 3 bases from V and 0 bases from J, with 9 bases between. CDR3 length equals 15 residues. The CDR3 loop reads CASSMRYPSNQPQHF. The CDR3 coding sequence is TGTGCCAGTAGTATGCGGTATCCTAGCAATCAGCCCCAGCATTTT.

The rearrangement uses TRBV5-1 and TRBJ2-5, with 7 bases matching TRBD1. The junction had 10 bases not matched to a gene; V was cut back by 4 bases and J by 4 bases. Germline values: CDR1 SGHRS, CDR2 YFSETQ. This CDR3 region has 15 residues. CDR3 bases: TGCGCCAGCAGCGTAGAGCCGACAGGGCGAGAGACCCAGTACTTC. This sequence encodes CASSVEPTGRETQYF. Based on the CDR3 plus reference TRBV5-1 and TRBJ2-5, the full variable domain is KAGVTQTPRYLIKTRGQQVTLSCSPISGHRSVSWYQQTPGQGLQFLFEYFSETQRNKGNFPGRFSGRQFSNSRSEMNVSTLELGDSALYLCASSVEPTGRETQYFGPGTRLLVL.

V and J are TRBV28 and TRBJ1-1, with D maybe TRBD1 (5 bases). V dropped 3 bases and J dropped 1 base, with 15 bases sitting between them. There are 16 residues in the CDR3. The germline V gene has CDR1 MDHEN and CDR2 SYDVKM. In nucleotides, the CDR3 is TGTGCCAGCAGTTTTGCAGGGTTAGTAGGGAACACTGAAGCTTTCTTT. Protein: CASSFAGLVGNTEAFF.

The rearrangement uses TRBV13 and TRBJ1-5, with 9 nucleotides matching TRBD1. Germline V gives CDR1 PRHDT, CDR2 FYEKMQ (reference sequence). The CDR3 is made up of 13 amino acids. With V trimmed by 11 bases and J by 7 bases, 9 bases remained unmatched. The CDR3 sequence is CALRDREYQPQHF. The CDR3 nucleotides read TGTGCCCTCCGGGACAGGGAATACCAGCCCCAGCATTTT.

The CDR3 DNA reads TGTGCCAGCAGTTTGACAGGGGCCAACAATCAGCCCCAGCATTTT. This encodes CASSLTGANNQPQHF. The chain links TRBV28 to TRBJ1-5; TRBD1 agrees at 8 bases. CDR3 length equals 15 residues. Germline assignment: CDR1 MDHEN and CDR2 SYDVKM. After removal of 3 bases from V and 3 bases from J, the junction contained 4 bases not matched to a gene.

This clone appeared a single time. CDR3 loop: CASSTGTAQAFF. The CDR3 region has the DNA TGTGCCAGCAGTACCGGGACAGCTCAAGCTTTCTTT. The chain is built from TRBV6-5 and TRBJ1-1; 7 bases fit TRBD1. The ends lost 5 bases at V and 9 bases at J; junction bases unmatched: 6. Germline-derived CDR1 and CDR2 are MNHEY and SVGAGI. This CDR3 spans 12 amino acids.

V gene TRBV3-1 (or the pseudogene TRBV3-2) combines with J gene TRBJ2-6; D may be TRBD2 (5 bases). This CDR3 contains 15 residues. The V end was cut by 4 bases, the J end by 2 bases, with 9 bases between. Per germline, CDR1 LGHDT and CDR2 YNNKEL (reference sequence). The CDR3 nucleotides read TGTGCCAGCAGCCTCGGACTGGCTGGGGCCAACGTCCTGACTTTC. This sequence encodes CASSLGLAGANVLTF.

The chain links TRBV9 to TRBJ2-3; 7 bases are shared with TRBD1. Germline-derived CDR1 and CDR2 are SGDLS and YYNGEE. V lost 3 bases and J lost 1; bases outside the gene matches: 2. The CDR3 covers 14 residues. In nucleotides, the CDR3 is TGTGCCAGCAGCGCTGGACAGGGCACAGATACGCAGTATTTT. Its translation is CASSAGQGTDTQYF. The variable domain in full, completed from reference TRBV9 and TRBJ2-3, reads DSGVTQTPKHLITATGQRVTLRCSPRSGDLSVYWYQQSLDQGLQFLIQYYNGEERAKGNILERFSAQQFPDLHSELNLSSLELGDSALYFCASSAGQGTDTQYFGPGTRLTVL.

The rearrangement joins TRBV29-1 to TRBJ2-3; 7 bases map to TRBD2. With V trimmed by 3 bases and J by 4 bases, 1 base remained unmatched. The germline V gene has CDR1 SQVTM and CDR2 ANQGSEA. This CDR3 spans 12 amino acids. The CDR3 DNA reads as TGCAGCGTTGACCGGGGGGCAGATACGCAGTATTTT. Its protein product is CSVDRGADTQYF.